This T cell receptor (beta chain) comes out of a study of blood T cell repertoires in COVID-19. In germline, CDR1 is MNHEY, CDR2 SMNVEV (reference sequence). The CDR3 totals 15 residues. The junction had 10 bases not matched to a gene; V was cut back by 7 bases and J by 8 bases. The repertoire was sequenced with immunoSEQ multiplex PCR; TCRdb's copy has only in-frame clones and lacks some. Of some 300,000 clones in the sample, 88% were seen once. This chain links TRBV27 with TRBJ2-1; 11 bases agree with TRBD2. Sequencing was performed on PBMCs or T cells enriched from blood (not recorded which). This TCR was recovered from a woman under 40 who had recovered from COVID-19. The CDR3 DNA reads TGTGCCAGCACCGGAAAACTAGCGGGAGTATATGAGCAGTTCTTC. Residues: CASTGKLAGVYEQFF.